This TCR beta chain was identified during a study of molecular identifiers for immune sequencing clone quantification. From the PCR reads, TCRdb called clonotypes with MiXCR, one entry per CDR3 protein. The sample lists 8,000 to 11,000 distinct CDR3 sequences; more than 15% were seen once. Germline assignment: CDR1 MNHNY and CDR2 SVGAGI (reference sequence). The V and J ends lost 7 bases and 2 bases, in that order; junction bases with no gene match: 9. The CDR3 runs 16 residues. In its sample, this clonotype is medium-sized. This sequence originates from a human donor in good health. Some libraries in this study had Jurkat cell RNA spiked in. Sequences were obtained from naive CD8+ T cells from blood, with Jurkat cell RNA spiked in. Specified subset: FACS-sorted CD8+CD4-CCR7+CD45RA+ naive T cells. This sequence joins TRBV6-6 and TRBJ2-3, with 10 bases fitting TRBD2. CDR3 DNA sequence: TGTGCCAGCAACGAACGACTAGCGGGTGTCACAGATACGCAGTATTTT. This gives the protein CASNERLAGVTDTQYF.